This T cell receptor (beta chain) was observed in a study of cytomegalovirus exposure and HLA in healthy donors. Study-wide points: Highest at DRB1 and lowest at HLA-C, TCR association rates differed among HLA loci in a later analysis. In a later analysis, HLA-associated beta chains showed higher expansion and lower generation probabilities than comparable chains. Investigators reported 150 to 200 TCR beta chains as tied to cytomegalovirus.

Concerning this clone: Its antigen is not known.

Trimming took 6 bases from V and 4 from J, leaving 5 bases between them. The CDR3 consists of 11 residues. Germline V gene lookup returns CDR1 MNHEY and CDR2 SVGAGI. The PCR was carried out with 60 Vbeta primers and 13 Jbeta primers. Some clones are missing from TCRdb's copy, which holds only in-frame ones; the method was immunoSEQ multiplex PCR. The sample contains about 130,000 clones, about 80% of which appear only once. The chain uses TRBV6-5 and TRBJ2-3, with D uncertain. The sample comprised PBMCs. This receptor was identified in a man aged 25 to 40 in good health and CMV-seropositive. The DNA of the CDR3 is TGTGCCAGCAGCTCGGCAGATACGCAGTATTTT. Protein product: CASSSADTQYF.